The rows below give T cell receptor beta chains drawn from one sample of a study of Graves' ophthalmopathy and Graves' hyperthyroidism. MiXCR, run by TCRdb on the multiplex PCR reads, gives a single entry per CDR3 protein. Of 620,000 or so distinct CDR3 sequences in the sample, 20% to 25% were seen once. The sample consisted of peripheral blood. Source of these receptors: a young woman with stable Graves' hyperthyroidism. Some clones in this sample may be carry-over from other donors' samples. CDR3s include the opening cysteine and the closing phenylalanine or tryptophan. D genes are given only for firm matches. Not every row has a clone size; where given, it reads once, few, many or a size class.

D gene	clone size	V gene	J gene	CDR3 DNA	CDR3 protein
TRBD1	.	TRBV20-1	TRBJ2-7	TGCAGTGCTAGCTACAGGGGCAACTCCTACGAGCAGTACTTC	CSASYRGNSYEQYF
TRBD2	many	TRBV7-9	TRBJ2-5	TGTGCCAAGACCGGGACTAGCGAAGATCAAGAGACCCAGTACTTC	CAKTGTSEDQETQYF
.	.	TRBV6-1	TRBJ1-2	TGTGCCGCCGGGGGCTCCACGTTCCCTATAATGGTCTACACCTTT	CAAGGSTFPIMVYTF
TRBD2	few	TRBV6-1	TRBJ2-3	TGTGCCAGCAGTGAAGACGGGGGGTCTGGAGATACGCAGTATTTT	CASSEDGGSGDTQYF
.	many	TRBV5-1	TRBJ1-2	TGCGCCAGCAGCTCGCCAGGGGATGGCTACACCTTC	CASSSPGDGYTF
TRBD1	once	TRBV6-1	TRBJ2-5	TGTGCCAGCAGAGACGCCGGGACAGGGCGACAAGAGACCCAGTACTTC	CASRDAGTGRQETQYF
.	.	TRBV6-1	TRBJ1-5	TGTGCCAGCAGTGAGGGTGCGGGCAATCAGCCCCAGCATTTT	CASSEGAGNQPQHF
TRBD1	.	TRBV7-9	TRBJ1-5	TGTGCCAGCAGCTTACAGGGGGAGGATCAGCCCCAGCATTTT	CASSLQGEDQPQHF
.	many	TRBV11-2	TRBJ1-1	TGTGCCAGCAGCTCAAGCACTGAAGCTTTCTTT	CASSSSTEAFF
.	.	TRBV5-1	TRBJ1-1	TGCGCCAGCAAACGGGGGAGTATTAGTGAAGCTTTCTTT	CASKRGSISEAFF
.	few	TRBV5-1	TRBJ1-1	TGCGCCAGCGGTGTGGGCATGGGAACTGAAGCTTTCTTT	CASGVGMGTEAFF
.	many	TRBV7-6	TRBJ1-1	TGTGCCAGCAGCTTAGGAAGCAGGCCTCCGGCTGGAGCTTTCTTT	CASSLGSRPPAGAFF
TRBD1	many	TRBV20-1	TRBJ1-3	TGCAGTGCAGGGGACAGGGCTGGAAACACCATATATTTT	CSAGDRAGNTIYF
.	.	TRBV29-1	TRBJ2-5	TGCAGCGTTCGCGGAGCCGGGGGATGGGAGACCCAGTACTTC	CSVRGAGGWETQYF
.	.	TRBV2	TRBJ2-6	TGTGCCAGCAGGGATATGTCTGGGGCCAACGTCCTGACTTTC	CASRDMSGANVLTF
.	few	TRBV7-9	TRBJ2-2	TGTGCCAGCAGCTCCCAGGGGGGGAGCACCGGGGAGCTGTTTTTT	CASSSQGGSTGELFF
.	.	TRBV11-2	TRBJ2-7	TGTGCCAGCACCCCGGCCAGCTACGAGCAGTACTTC	CASTPASYEQYF
.	many	TRBV27	TRBJ1-5	TGTGCCAGCAGCCCGAAGGAGCGGGGGCTGGGTCAGCCCCAGCATTTT	CASSPKERGLGQPQHF
.	.	TRBV6-1	TRBJ2-7	TGTGCCAGCAGTGTGGGGGATACGGAAACTTACGAGCAGTACTTC	CASSVGDTETYEQYF
TRBD1	many	TRBV6-5	TRBJ2-2	TGTGCCAGCACCCCTTCACAGGGGTGGCCCGGGGAGCTGTTTTTT	CASTPSQGWPGELFF
.	many	TRBV29-1	TRBJ1-1	TGCAGCTCCATTCTACAGGGCATCCCTGAAGCTTTCTTT	CSSILQGIPEAFF
TRBD1	.	TRBV12-3/TRBV12-4	TRBJ1-6	TGTGCCAGCAGTTTAGAGGACAGGGTGGTCCACTTT	CASSLEDRVVHF
.	few	TRBV5-5	TRBJ2-7	TGTGCCAGCAGCAAGACAGCTCTCTACGAGCAGTACTTC	CASSKTALYEQYF
.	.	TRBV25-1	TRBJ2-7	TGTGCCAGCAGTGTCGGCAGGGGCGTAAAGGGGCAGTACTTC	CASSVGRGVKGQYF
TRBD2	.	TRBV12-3/TRBV12-4	TRBJ2-5	TGTGCCAGCAGTTTAACAGCGGGGGGTGCGGAGACCCAGTACTTC	CASSLTAGGAETQYF
.	.	TRBV6-1	TRBJ2-7	TGTGCCAGCAGTGGGTGGAGGTTCAGGGTCTTCTACGAGCAGTACTTC	CASSGWRFRVFYEQYF
.	once	TRBV12-3/TRBV12-4	TRBJ2-7	TGTGCCAGCAGTTCCCAGGCCAAAATCTCCTACGAGCAGTACTTC	CASSSQAKISYEQYF
.	.	TRBV4-1	TRBJ2-7	TGCGCCAGCAGCCAGCTCCGTGAGGGGTACGAGCAGTACTTC	CASSQLREGYEQYF
.	.	TRBV12-3/TRBV12-4	TRBJ1-5	TGTGCCAGCAGTTTAGATCTCGGGGGGCGACCTGGCAATCAGCCCCAGCATTTT	CASSLDLGGRPGNQPQHF